These 27 T cell receptor beta chains share one sample of origin, sequenced in a study of blood T cell repertoires in COVID-19 (dated by TCRdb to the early 2020s). Libraries came from the immunoSEQ multiplex PCR assay. TCRdb carries this immuneACCESS record with in-frame sequences only. Its versions omit some clonotypes, under half of them owing to an unresolved V gene in the studies checked, with the rest unexplained. The sample table records about 340,000 clones; around 91% of these occur just once. Roughly 3% of the sample goes to the ten largest clones. Sequencing was performed on peripheral blood. The receptors come from a woman younger than 35 who had recovered from COVID-19.

The CDR3 loop is CASSRFGSGRIDEQFF. DNA for the CDR3: TGCGCCAGCAGCCGGTTCGGAAGCGGGAGGATCGATGAGCAGTTCTTC. The rearrangement uses TRBV4-1 and TRBJ2-1; 9 nucleotides line up with TRBD2. V was pared by 4 bases and J by 8 bases, with 12 bases of the junction left unmatched. This CDR3 region has 16 residues. CDR1 and CDR2 (germline): MGHRA, YSYEKL.

Of note for this clone: Other DNA sequences of this sample code for an identical CDR3. This chain links TRBV12-3 or TRBV12-4 with TRBJ2-3; D is uncertain. This CDR3 is built from 12 residues. Trimming removed 5 bases from V and 3 bases from J, with 6 bases in between. CDR3 region: CASSLLTDTQYF. DNA for the CDR3: TGTGCCAGCAGTCTACTTACAGATACGCAGTATTTT.

The V gene is TRBV5-1, the J gene TRBJ2-2; D is unclear. Germline CDR1 reads SGHRS; CDR2 reads YFSETQ. V lost 0 bases, J lost 0 bases, and 3 bases lay in between. This CDR3 region has 14 residues. The CDR3 DNA reads as TGCGCCAGCAGCTTGGCTGCGAACACCGGGGAGCTGTTTTTT. Protein product: CASSLAANTGELFF.

The rearrangement links TRBV30 to TRBJ1-1; D is undetermined. V lost 3 bases and J lost 5, with 16 bases in between. The CDR3 is 14 residues long. Per germline, CDR1 GTSNPN and CDR2 SVGIG (reference sequence). The CDR3 DNA is TGTGCCTGGAGGGTAGTTAATAGTTGGACTGAAGCTTTCTTT. It specifies CAWRVVNSWTEAFF.

J is TRBJ1-1 and V is TRBV7-2; D gene unclear. Germline lookup yields CDR1 SGHTA and CDR2 FQGNSA. This CDR3 contains 15 residues. V was clipped by 0 bases and J by 3 bases, with 11 bases between them. The CDR3 reads CASSLAGRWDTEAFF. The CDR3 region has the DNA TGTGCCAGCAGCTTAGCCGGCAGGTGGGACACTGAAGCTTTCTTT.

The rearrangement uses TRBV11-2 and TRBJ2-1, with a possible D match to TRBD2 (6 bases). V was trimmed by 2 bases and J by 2 bases, leaving 10 bases between them. This CDR3 spans 15 amino acids. The germline V gene has CDR1 SGHAT and CDR2 FQNNGV. CDR3 nucleotides: TGTGCCAGCAGCTTATCGCGGGGCCCCTACAATGAGCAGTTCTTC. Amino acid sequence: CASSLSRGPYNEQFF.

The chain joins TRBV1 to TRBJ2-7; the table's TRBD1 call for D was not verified on the DNA. TRBV1 is recorded as a pseudogene. This CDR3 spans 15 amino acids. The CDR3 coding sequence is TGCACCAGCAGCCAAGAGAAAACAGGGATCTACGAGCAGTACGTC. Its protein is CTSSQEKTGIYEQYV.

The rearrangement joins TRBV7-2 to TRBJ2-1; 14 bases fit TRBD2. CDR1 and CDR2 (germline): SGHTA, FQGNSA. The CDR3 is made up of 16 amino acids. The trim removed 4 bases at V and 9 bases at J, leaving 8 bases unmatched. The CDR3 DNA follows: TGTGCCAGCAGCTCAAGACTAGCGGGAGGGCGGGGTGAGCAGTTCTTC. Its protein is CASSSRLAGGRGEQFF.

The chain links TRBV6-1 to TRBJ1-1, with D possibly being TRBD1 (5 bases). The CDR3 totals 15 residues. The ends were cut back, 2 bases at V and 4 bases at J, with 14 bases in the middle. The germline V gene encodes CDR1 MNHNS and CDR2 SASEGT. Here the CDR3 reads CASSERRGRVTEAFF. In DNA, the CDR3 is TGTGCCAGCAGTGAACGAAGGGGCAGGGTCACTGAAGCTTTCTTT.

This chain uses TRBV7-9 with TRBJ2-2, with TRBD1 identical over 9 bases. This CDR3 spans 15 amino acids. The junction had 4 bases not matched to a gene; V was cut back by 4 bases and J by 4 bases. Germline-derived CDR1 and CDR2 are SEHNR and FQNEAQ (reference sequence). In nucleotides, the CDR3 is TGTGCCAGCAGCTGGGGGACAGGGCTCACCGGGGAGCTGTTTTTT. Translated: CASSWGTGLTGELFF. Full variable domain (outside the CDR3, taken from reference TRBV7-9 and TRBJ2-2): DTGVSQNPRHKITKRGQNVTFRCDPISEHNRLYWYRQTLGQGPEFLTYFQNEAQLEKSRLLSDRFSAERPKGSFSTLEIQRTEQGDSAMYLCASSWGTGLTGELFFGEGSRLTVL.

The chain employs TRBV11-3 and TRBJ1-1; TRBD1 matches at 8 bases. V lost 5 bases and J lost 5; bases outside the gene matches: 10. This CDR3 contains 15 residues. CDR1 is SGHNT, CDR2 YENEEA, per germline. The DNA for the CDR3 is TGTGCCAGCAGCGCCAGACAGGGGCTGGGGACTGAAGCTTTCTTT. It codes for CASSARQGLGTEAFF.

The genes are TRBV24-1 and TRBJ2-1; 7 positions agree with TRBD2. There are 15 residues in the CDR3. Germline trimming cut 5 bases from V and 3 bases from J; bases unmatched to any gene: 6. Germline values: CDR1 KGHDR, CDR2 SFDVKD. The CDR3 sequence: CATSAPAGFYNEQFF. CDR3 sequence (DNA): TGTGCCACCAGTGCCCCAGCGGGGTTCTACAATGAGCAGTTCTTC.

The chain couples TRBV7-2 to TRBJ2-5; TRBD2 aligns across 8 bases. Germline CDR1 is SGHTA and CDR2 is FQGNSA. The length of the CDR3 is 15 residues. J lost 1 base, V lost 4 bases, and 5 bases had no gene match. The CDR3 is CASSSIAGPQETQYF. Written as DNA, the CDR3 is TGTGCCAGCAGCTCAATAGCGGGGCCCCAAGAGACCCAGTACTTC. Combining the CDR3 with reference TRBV7-2 and TRBJ2-5 gives the whole variable domain GAGVSQSPSNKVTEKGKDVELRCDPISGHTALYWYRQSLGQGLEFLIYFQGNSAPDKSGLPSDRFSAERTGGSVSTLTIQRTQQEDSAVYLCASSSIAGPQETQYFGPGTRLLVL.

The gene calls are TRBV18 and TRBJ1-2; possible D gene TRBD1, 5 bases. V dropped 0 bases and J dropped 4 bases, with 15 bases sitting between them. CDR3 length: 16 residues. Germline assignment: CDR1 KGHSH and CDR2 LQKENI. This chain's CDR3 is CASSPPVWDGSYGYTF. CDR3 bases: TGTGCCAGCTCACCACCGGTCTGGGACGGGAGCTATGGCTACACCTTC.

This rearrangement joins TRBV9 to TRBJ1-4; 10 nucleotides match TRBD1. J lost 10 bases, V lost 5 bases, and 11 bases had no gene match. The V gene's germline CDR1 is SGDLS and CDR2 YYNGEE. The CDR3 runs 15 residues. Here the CDR3 DNA reads TGTGCCAGCAGTGCCGACAGGGGGCTTGGTGGAAAACTGTTTTTT. It codes for CASSADRGLGGKLFF.

The CDR3 DNA is TGTGCCAGTAGTATGGGGGGACGGAGACCGGATCAGCCCCAGCATTTT. This codes for CASSMGGRRPDQPQHF. The chain couples TRBV19 to TRBJ1-5, with a weak D call TRBD1 (5 bases). The CDR3 is made up of 16 amino acids. Germline V gene data show CDR1 as LNHDA and CDR2 as SQIVND (reference sequence). The V gene lost 3 bases and the J gene lost 5 bases, with 17 bases spanning the gap.

The chain combines TRBV7-9 with TRBJ2-1, with D unresolved. The CDR3 is made up of 12 amino acids. The V end was cut by 5 bases, the J end by 8 bases, with 10 bases between. Germline CDR1 SEHNR, CDR2 FQNEAQ (reference sequence). The DNA of the CDR3 is TGTGCCAGCAGCCTAAGGAGAGATGAGCAGTTCTTC. This translates into CASSLRRDEQFF.

V is TRBV10-3 and J is TRBJ2-7; TRBD2 agrees at 10 bases. Looked up from germline, CDR1 is ENHRY and CDR2 is SYGVKD. V lost 10 bases to trimming and J lost 5 bases; unmatched junction nucleotides: 5. The CDR3 has 12 amino acids. Here the CDR3 reads CATQREGHEQYV. As DNA, the CDR3 is TGTGCCACGCAGCGGGAGGGCCACGAGCAGTACGTC.

J is TRBJ2-5 and V is TRBV5-4; D may be TRBD2 (5 bases). Germline-derived CDR1 and CDR2 are SGHNT and YYREEE (reference sequence). Deletions cut 4 bases from V and 2 bases from J, with 18 bases between. This CDR3 comprises 16 residues. Here the CDR3 reads CASSRDPGREQETQYF. The CDR3 coding sequence is TGTGCCAGCAGCCGGGATCCCGGACGCGAGCAAGAGACCCAGTACTTC.

The chain is built from TRBV11-3 and TRBJ2-2, with 8 bases aligning to TRBD1. Trimming removed 1 base from V and 3 bases from J; junction bases left unmatched: 7. This CDR3 contains 17 residues. Germline values: CDR1 SGHNT, CDR2 YENEEA. This CDR3 reads CASSLARQGLHTGELFF. CDR3 in DNA: TGTGCCAGCAGCTTAGCCCGACAGGGGCTGCACACCGGGGAGCTGTTTTTT.

The rearrangement joins TRBV10-3 to TRBJ2-1, with 14 positions matching TRBD2. Germline V gene data show CDR1 as ENHRY and CDR2 as SYGVKD. V lost 3 bases to trimming and J lost 10 bases; unmatched junction nucleotides: 8. The CDR3 has 16 residues. In DNA, the CDR3 is TGTGCCATCAGTGACCTGGGACTAGCGGGAGAGGAGGAGCAGTTCTTC. Translation: CAISDLGLAGEEEQFF.

The chain combines TRBV11-2 with TRBJ1-1; possible D gene TRBD1, 5 bases. The CDR3 has 15 amino acids. From germline, CDR1 is SGHAT and CDR2 FQNNGV. V lost 0 bases and J 5 bases, leaving 13 bases between the germline ends. The CDR3 loop reads CASSLDGGFGTEAFF. DNA for the CDR3: TGTGCCAGCAGCTTAGATGGGGGGTTTGGGACTGAAGCTTTCTTT.

The CDR3 sequence is CASMGDFSTEAFF. The CDR3 region has the DNA TGTGCCAGCATGGGGGACTTTTCCACTGAAGCTTTCTTT. J is TRBJ1-1 and V is TRBV6-5; perhaps TRBD1 as D (5 bases). From germline, CDR1 is MNHEY and CDR2 SVGAGI. Trimming shortened V by 7 bases and J by 4 bases, and 13 bases separated the two germline ends. CDR3 length equals 13 residues.

The chain couples TRBV7-9 to TRBJ2-1, with 14 bases aligning to TRBD2. The CDR3 sequence is 17 residues long. The V segment lost 1 base and the J segment 9 bases; nucleotides outside the gene matches: 8. Per the germline V gene, CDR1 is SEHNR and CDR2 is FQNEAQ (reference sequence). CDR3 DNA sequence: TGTGCCAGCAGCTTAGAGGTGGGACTAGCGGGAGTGGTTGAGCAGTTCTTC. Amino acid sequence: CASSLEVGLAGVVEQFF. The full variable domain, in which reference TRBV7-9 and TRBJ2-1 provide the parts outside the CDR3, is DTGVSQNPRHKITKRGQNVTFRCDPISEHNRLYWYRQTLGQGPEFLTYFQNEAQLEKSRLLSDRFSAERPKGSFSTLEIQRTEQGDSAMYLCASSLEVGLAGVVEQFFGPGTRLTVL.

The chain joins TRBV6-5 to TRBJ2-1, with D maybe TRBD1 (5 bases). This CDR3 is 14 amino acids long. V was clipped by 2 bases and J by 4 bases, with 9 bases between them. Germline V lookup: CDR1 MNHEY, CDR2 SVGAGI. The CDR3 reads CASSYGRVYNEQFF. CDR3 DNA sequence: TGTGCCAGCAGTTACGGCAGGGTATACAATGAGCAGTTCTTC.

V usage is TRBV27 and J usage is TRBJ2-2, with D possibly being TRBD1 (6 bases). Germline V gives CDR1 MNHEY, CDR2 SMNVEV (reference sequence). The CDR3 spans 15 residues. Trimming stripped 5 bases from V and 4 bases from J, with 14 bases between. CDR3 amino acids: CASSPRTARTGELFF. The CDR3 nucleotides read TGTGCCAGCAGTCCGAGGACAGCCCGCACCGGGGAGCTGTTTTTT.

The gene calls are TRBV4-1 and TRBJ2-1, with a possible D match to TRBD2 (6 bases). The CDR3 length is 16 residues. Germline V gene sequence: CDR1 MGHRA, CDR2 YSYEKL. The V and J ends lost 0 bases and 4 bases respectively, with 13 bases between them. In nucleotides, the CDR3 is TGCGCCAGCAGCCAAGAACGGCTAGCGCTATACAATGAGCAGTTCTTC. Its protein product is CASSQERLALYNEQFF.